This TCR beta chain was sequenced in a study of blood T cell repertoires in COVID-19. For the study at large: The analysed material was cDNA or gDNA that came from T cells, B-cell-depleted T cells, or PBMCs.

Some clones are missing from TCRdb's copy, which holds only in-frame ones; the method was immunoSEQ multiplex PCR. The sample shows about 320,000 clones, 85% of them seen only once. This CDR3 spans 19 amino acids. Per the germline V gene, CDR1 is SGHNT and CDR2 is YYREEE (reference sequence). V gave up 3 bases and J gave up 0 bases; unmatched junction bases: 7. The clonotype comes from a young woman who had been exposed to COVID-19. Sequencing was done on a sample of PBMCs or T cells enriched from blood (not recorded which). The chain employs TRBV5-4 and TRBJ2-6; 12 bases line up with TRBD1. The CDR3 sequence is CASSSAGTGGLSGANVLTF. CDR3 bases: TGTGCCAGCAGCTCCGCCGGGACAGGGGGCCTCTCTGGGGCCAACGTCCTGACTTTC.